This entry lists 4 T cell receptor beta chains sequenced from one sample in a study of blood T cell repertoires in COVID-19 (dated by TCRdb to 2020 to 2022). The library was produced with the immunoSEQ multiplex PCR assay. This is the immuneACCESS table as TCRdb keeps it, with only in-frame sequences that have V and J called. A part of the clones is gone; compared with another copy, unresolved V genes explain less than half, and the rest is unexplained. Within this sample are about 79,000 clones, with roughly 89% of them counted one time only. The ten largest clonotypes hold about 15% of the sample. Material: peripheral blood. All receptors derive from a man aged 65-85 years with active or convalescent COVID-19.

The chain employs TRBV18 and TRBJ1-5; TRBD1 is a possible D gene (5 bases). Germline-derived CDR1 and CDR2 are KGHSH and LQKENI. V gave up 0 bases and J gave up 3 bases, with 12 bases separating them. CDR3 size: 16 residues. CDR3 sequence (DNA): TGTGCCAGCTCACCACCCCAGGGAAATGACAATCAGCCCCAGCATTTT. Translated: CASSPPQGNDNQPQHF.

This clone was picked up one time. This chain links TRBV24-1 with TRBJ1-2; 7 nucleotides agree with TRBD1. Germline V lookup: CDR1 KGHDR, CDR2 SFDVKD. J gave up 4 bases and V 4 bases, and 14 bases lay outside the gene matches. The CDR3 runs 17 residues. The CDR3 loop is CATSDPPRAGGSYGYTF. Here the CDR3 DNA reads TGTGCCACCAGTGACCCTCCCCGGGCAGGGGGAAGCTATGGCTACACCTTC.

Here the CDR3 DNA reads TGTGCCATCAGAGCAGGGGCAGGGACTGAAGCTTTCTTT. Protein sequence: CAIRAGAGTEAFF. The genes are TRBV10-3 and TRBJ1-1, with D maybe TRBD1 (6 bases). Trimming stripped 6 bases from V and 5 bases from J, with 13 bases between. The CDR3 totals 13 residues. CDR1 is ENHRY and CDR2 is SYGVKD in the germline V gene.

The chain joins TRBV18 to TRBJ2-1, with D maybe TRBD2 (6 bases). The germline V gene has CDR1 KGHSH and CDR2 LQKENI. The CDR3 covers 15 residues. Trimming took off 2 bases at V and 9 bases at J, with 17 bases between the two ends. The CDR3 DNA reads TGTGCCAGCTCACCAGGCACTAGCATTGAGGGTGAGCAGTTCTTC. Its translation is CASSPGTSIEGEQFF.